These 14 T cell receptor beta chains were all obtained from the same sample, sequenced in a study of identical twins (dated by TCRdb to about 2016). Receptor amplification or capture employed 5' RACE. Data came from an Illumina HiSeq 2000. The raw public reads went through TCRdb reprocessing: fastp at Q25, MiXCR clone calling, in-frame beta chains kept. Rows merge per CDR3 protein into single entries with the most common DNA and genes. This sample lists around 480,000 distinct CDR3 sequences; 13% to 15% were detected once. The ten biggest clones cover approximately 0.98% of the sample. The same specimen was also included in a second study, on yellow fever vaccine responses in identical twins.

The sequencing input was CD4+ T cells sorted from blood. The source of these receptors is a woman under 30 in good health.

This clonotype was counted only a few times. The V call is TRBV7-2, the J call TRBJ2-1; TRBD2 agrees at 11 bases. There are 16 residues in the CDR3. Trimming at V came to 0 bases and at J to 7 bases, leaving 5 bases not matched to a gene. Germline loops: CDR1 SGHTA, CDR2 FQGNSA. The CDR3 region is CASSLALAGGINEQFF. The CDR3 DNA follows: TGTGCCAGCAGCTTAGCGCTAGCGGGAGGTATAAATGAGCAGTTCTTC.

This clonotype was observed a handful of times. The chain combines TRBV3-1 with TRBJ2-1; no clear D. This CDR3 spans 14 amino acids. Per germline, CDR1 LGHDT and CDR2 YNNKEL (reference sequence). The V and J ends lost 4 bases and 5 bases respectively, with 12 bases between them. DNA for the CDR3: TGTGCCAGCAGCCCCAGATTTCAGGACAATGAGCAGTTCTTC. Translated, it gives CASSPRFQDNEQFF.

This sequence joins TRBV10-3 and TRBJ2-3; 14 bases fit TRBD2. The germline CDR1 and CDR2 sequences are ENHRY and SYGVKD. CDR3 size: 19 residues. Trimming at V came to 6 bases and at J to 3 bases, leaving 14 bases not matched to a gene. CDR3 loop: CAISPLGTSGRSVTDTQYF. Here the CDR3 DNA reads TGTGCCATCAGCCCCCTCGGGACTAGCGGGAGAAGCGTAACAGATACGCAGTATTTT.

The chain's CDR3 is CASRPQGAGNQPQHF. In DNA, the CDR3 is TGTGCCAGCAGACCACAGGGGGCGGGCAATCAGCCCCAGCATTTT. The chain joins TRBV6-2 or TRBV6-3 to TRBJ1-5; 9 bases are a match to TRBD1. The CDR3 extends over 15 amino acids. CDR1 MNHEY and CDR2 SVGEGT come from the germline V gene. V lost 6 bases and J lost 2; bases outside the gene matches: 5.

In this sample, this clonotype turned up a few times. The rearrangement links TRBV28 to TRBJ2-2; the match to TRBD2 covers 12 bases. V lost 9 bases to trimming and J lost 2 bases; unmatched junction nucleotides: 4. Germline V CDR1 and CDR2: MDHEN, SYDVKM. There are 15 residues in the CDR3. CDR3 nucleotide sequence: TGTGCCAGTCTAGCGGGGGGGCCCAACACCGGGGAGCTGTTTTTT. Its translation: CASLAGGPNTGELFF. Based on the CDR3 plus reference TRBV28 and TRBJ2-2, the full variable domain is DVKVTQSSRYLVKRTGEKVFLECVQDMDHENMFWYRQDPGLGLRLIYFSYDVKMKEKGDIPEGYSVSREKKERFSLILESASTNQTSMYLCASLAGGPNTGELFFGEGSRLTVL.

The rearrangement links TRBV10-2 to TRBJ2-7; 8 bases map to TRBD2. Germline CDR1 WSHSY, CDR2 SAAADI. V was pared by 2 bases and J by 7 bases, with 10 bases of the junction left unmatched. There are 15 residues in the CDR3. CDR3 loop: CASSEGPGLAGEQYF. CDR3 DNA sequence: TGCGCCAGCAGTGAGGGACCTGGACTAGCAGGAGAGCAGTACTTC.

The chain uses TRBV5-4 and TRBJ2-1, with 10 bases that match TRBD2. Trimming cost V 5 bases and J 2 bases; bases outside gene matches: 7. Germline V gene lookup returns CDR1 SGHNT and CDR2 YYREEE (reference sequence). The length of the CDR3 is 16 residues. Here the CDR3 DNA reads TGTGCCAGCAGTTCTGAGCGGGAGGGCCCCTACAATGAGCAGTTCTTC. Its protein product is CASSSEREGPYNEQFF.

This clonotype appeared a few times. The chain recombines TRBV6-1 with TRBJ1-2, with TRBD1 matching over 7 bases. V lost 6 bases to trimming and J lost 4 bases; unmatched junction nucleotides: 8. Germline CDR1 reads MNHNS; CDR2 reads SASEGT. The CDR3 spans 14 residues. CDR3 nucleotides: TGTGCCAGCAGACCCCGACAGGGCCTCTATGGCTACACCTTC. It specifies CASRPRQGLYGYTF.

CDR3 region: CASIPGTGNIGGELFF. CDR3 DNA: TGTGCCAGCATCCCCGGGACAGGGAACATCGGAGGGGAGCTGTTTTTT. This sequence joins TRBV6-2 or TRBV6-3 and TRBJ2-2, with 9 bases that match TRBD1. Losses at the gene ends were 7 bases for V and 8 bases for J; bases not matched to a gene: 14. The CDR3 runs 16 residues. The germline CDR1 and CDR2 sequences are MNHEY and SVGEGT.

The chain uses TRBV30 and TRBJ2-3; D not certain. Per the germline V gene, CDR1 is GTSNPN and CDR2 is SVGIG (reference sequence). The CDR3 is 11 amino acids. V lost 7 bases to trimming and J lost 6 bases, with 11 bases between them. In DNA form, the CDR3 reads TGTGCCTACACCAGTGGGGATACGCAGTATTTT. Protein sequence: CAYTSGDTQYF.

This clonotype was seen more than once but under ten times. The rearrangement links TRBV29-1 to TRBJ2-5; 8 nucleotides agree with TRBD2. CDR3 length: 15 residues. The V gene's germline CDR1 is SQVTM and CDR2 ANQGSEA. J gave up 5 bases and V 5 bases, and 13 bases lay outside the gene matches. In DNA form, the CDR3 reads TGCAGCGTTCGAGGATTTAGCGGGAAAGGGGAGACCCAGTACTTC. Protein: CSVRGFSGKGETQYF.

This clonotype was counted many times. The V and J genes are TRBV7-9 and TRBJ1-1; TRBD1 matches 8 bases. CDR3 size: 15 residues. Unmatched junction bases numbered 5, after V lost 1 base and J lost 4 bases. Germline CDR1 reads SEHNR; CDR2 reads FQNEAQ (reference sequence). Here the CDR3 DNA reads TGTGCCAGCAGCTTAGGACAGGGGTTGGGCACTGAAGCTTTCTTT. It translates to CASSLGQGLGTEAFF. Supplemented by reference TRBV7-9 and TRBJ1-1, the full variable domain reads DTGVSQNPRHKITKRGQNVTFRCDPISEHNRLYWYRQTLGQGPEFLTYFQNEAQLEKSRLLSDRFSAERPKGSFSTLEIQRTEQGDSAMYLCASSLGQGLGTEAFFGQGTRLTVV.

The V and J genes are TRBV21-1 and TRBJ2-1; TRBD1, the D gene given by the table, was not confirmed from the DNA. TRBV21-1 is a known pseudogene. This CDR3 is 15 amino acids long. The CDR3 here is CASSTRDSRYNEQFF. The CDR3 DNA reads as TGTGCCAGCAGCACCCGGGACAGCCGTTACAATGAGCAGTTCTTC.

The chain employs TRBV10-3 and TRBJ2-3, with D unresolved. The germline CDR1 and CDR2 sequences are ENHRY and SYGVKD. The CDR3 spans 15 residues. Trimming took off 4 bases at V and 1 base at J, with 12 bases between the two ends. Here the CDR3 reads CAISVVHGGTDTQYF. CDR3 nucleotide sequence: TGTGCCATCAGTGTCGTACACGGTGGCACAGATACGCAGTATTTT.